The 16 T cell receptor beta chains below come from one sample, sequenced in a study of cytomegalovirus exposure and HLA in healthy donors. The method was immunoSEQ multiplex PCR; TCRdb's version includes in-frame clones alone and lacks a portion of them. Here the sample spans over 130,000 clones, around nine tenths being singletons. The sequenced sample was PBMCs. The receptors were sampled from a man aged 18-30 years in good health and CMV-seropositive.

The V call is TRBV4-1, the J call TRBJ1-5, with 9 bases fitting TRBD1. The CDR3 has 15 residues. From germline, CDR1 is MGHRA and CDR2 YSYEKL. The J segment lost 5 bases and the V segment lost 0 bases, leaving 2 bases of the junction unmatched. The CDR3 loop is CASSQDWTGDQPQHF. In DNA, the CDR3 is TGCGCCAGCAGCCAAGACTGGACAGGGGATCAGCCCCAGCATTTT.

Worth noting for this clone: This sample includes further DNA sequences coding for the same CDR3. The CDR3 sequence is CAWSRQGDQPQHF. The CDR3 coding sequence is TGTGCCTGGTCAAGACAGGGGGATCAGCCCCAGCATTTT. This chain joins TRBV30 and TRBJ1-5; 9 bases are shared with TRBD1. The CDR3 sequence is 13 residues long. V was clipped by 5 bases and J by 5 bases; unmatched bases: 4. Germline CDR1 reads GTSNPN; CDR2 reads SVGIG (reference sequence).

The rearrangement links TRBV7-2 to TRBJ2-3; D may be TRBD2 (5 bases). The CDR3 is made up of 14 amino acids. From germline, CDR1 is SGHTA and CDR2 FQGNSA. V lost 4 bases and J lost 3, with 11 bases in between. CDR3 region: CASSSMLATDTQYF. The DNA for the CDR3 is TGTGCCAGCAGCTCCATGCTAGCAACAGATACGCAGTATTTT.

This clone turned up a few times. The chain joins TRBV6-4 to TRBJ2-1; 11 nucleotides align to TRBD2. J lost 5 bases, V lost 0 bases, and 3 bases had no gene match. This CDR3 has 16 amino acids. Per germline, CDR1 MRHNA and CDR2 SNTAGT. For the CDR3, the DNA is TGTGCCAGCAGTGACTCGGTAGCGGGAGGGAACAATGAGCAGTTCTTC. Encoded protein: CASSDSVAGGNNEQFF.

The chain links TRBV2 to TRBJ1-1; 8 bases are shared with TRBD1. Per germline, CDR1 SNHLY and CDR2 FYNNEI. The V and J ends lost 4 bases and 1 base, in that order; junction bases with no gene match: 2. This CDR3 has 14 residues. Written as DNA, the CDR3 is TGTGCCAGCAGTGGACAGGGGAAGAACACTGAAGCTTTCTTT. It yields the protein CASSGQGKNTEAFF.

The rearrangement joins TRBV7-9 to TRBJ2-2; the D gene is possibly TRBD2 (5 bases). V lost 1 base, J lost 1 base, and 7 bases lay in between. CDR1 and CDR2 (germline): SEHNR, FQNEAQ (reference sequence). The CDR3 contains 15 residues. This CDR3 reads CASSLGTRNTGELFF. CDR3 in DNA: TGTGCCAGCAGCTTAGGTACTAGGAACACCGGGGAGCTGTTTTTT. Full variable domain (outside the CDR3, taken from reference TRBV7-9 and TRBJ2-2): DTGVSQNPRHKITKRGQNVTFRCDPISEHNRLYWYRQTLGQGPEFLTYFQNEAQLEKSRLLSDRFSAERPKGSFSTLEIQRTEQGDSAMYLCASSLGTRNTGELFFGEGSRLTVL.

The V gene is TRBV30, the J gene TRBJ1-4; 9 bases match TRBD1. The germline CDR1 and CDR2 sequences are GTSNPN and SVGIG (reference sequence). Germline trimming cut 4 bases from V and 7 bases from J; bases unmatched to any gene: 4. The CDR3 spans 13 residues. CDR3 coding DNA: TGTGCCTGGAACCCGGGACAGGGTGAAAAACTGTTTTTT. It is translated as CAWNPGQGEKLFF.

This chain links TRBV19 with TRBJ2-3, with D uncertain. Germline CDR1 LNHDA, CDR2 SQIVND (reference sequence). The CDR3 length is 11 residues. Trimming took 11 bases from V and 5 from J, leaving 11 bases between them. CDR3 DNA: TGTGCCCCGGTCCCGATAGATACGCAGTATTTT. Protein sequence: CAPVPIDTQYF.

In its sample, this clone was seen once. The V call is TRBV19, the J call TRBJ1-2; 11 positions match TRBD1. Trimming removed 4 bases from V and 7 bases from J; junction bases left unmatched: 5. There are 14 residues in the CDR3. From germline, CDR1 is LNHDA and CDR2 SQIVND (reference sequence). CDR3 nucleotide sequence: TGTGCCAGTAGTACTCGGACAGGGGGCGGTGGCTACACCTTC. Encoded protein: CASSTRTGGGGYTF. The full variable domain, in which reference TRBV19 and TRBJ1-2 provide the parts outside the CDR3, is DGGITQSPKYLFRKEGQNVTLSCEQNLNHDAMYWYRQDPGQGLRLIYYSQIVNDFQKGDIAEGYSVSREKKESFPLTVTSAQKNPTAFYLCASSTRTGGGGYTFGSGTRLTVV.

The J gene is TRBJ2-1, the V gene TRBV27; 7 positions agree with TRBD2. V was pared by 5 bases and J by 5 bases, with 6 bases of the junction left unmatched. CDR3 length: 14 amino acids. Germline lookup yields CDR1 MNHEY and CDR2 SMNVEV (reference sequence). CDR3 in DNA: TGTGCCAGCAGTAACCTAGCGGCCAACAATGAGCAGTTCTTC. This gives the protein CASSNLAANNEQFF.

This clone was recorded only once. The chain joins TRBV6-4 to TRBJ2-3, with D perhaps TRBD1 (6 bases). In germline, CDR1 is MRHNA, CDR2 SNTAGT. The CDR3 loop spans 13 amino acids. V lost 4 bases to trimming and J lost 6 bases, with 11 bases between them. Here the CDR3 DNA reads TGTGCCAGCAGTGTGAATAGGGGGGATACGCAGTATTTT. Translating it yields CASSVNRGDTQYF.

The J gene is TRBJ2-2, the V gene TRBV4-2; D unresolved. Trimming left V 6 bases short and J 1 base short, with 15 bases between. The CDR3 extends over 16 amino acids. The germline gives CDR1 LGHNA, CDR2 YNFKEQ. CDR3 DNA: TGTGCCAGCAGGTCAAGATCCGGAGAGAACACCGGGGAGCTGTTTTTT. Amino acid sequence: CASRSRSGENTGELFF.

The chain links TRBV18 to TRBJ1-3, with unresolved D. Germline-derived CDR1 and CDR2 are KGHSH and LQKENI. Trimming took off 2 bases at V and 0 bases at J, with 8 bases between the two ends. This CDR3 has 15 amino acids. The CDR3 spells CASSPGRLSGNTIYF. The CDR3 nucleotides read TGTGCCAGCTCACCAGGTCGACTCTCTGGAAACACCATATATTTT.

This chain uses TRBV6-1 with TRBJ1-2, with D possibly TRBD1 on 6 matching bases. Germline V lookup: CDR1 MNHNS, CDR2 SASEGT. The CDR3 totals 15 residues. V shed 4 bases and J shed 2 bases, with 14 bases lying between them. CDR3 protein: CASSARTVPNYGYTF. CDR3 nucleotides: TGTGCCAGCAGTGCCCGGACAGTGCCAAACTATGGCTACACCTTC.

The gene calls are TRBV4-1 and TRBJ2-5; D possibly corresponds to TRBD1 (7 bases). The CDR3 is made up of 16 amino acids. Trimming removed 0 bases at V and 5 bases at J, with 16 bases between. The germline gives CDR1 MGHRA, CDR2 YSYEKL. As DNA, the CDR3 is TGCGCCAGCAGCCAAGAGAGGCTGGCAGGGGGGGAGACCCAGTACTTC. Translation gives CASSQERLAGGETQYF.

J is TRBJ2-2 and V is TRBV6-6; the D is unclear. CDR1 and CDR2 from the germline V gene are MNHNY and SVGAGI (reference sequence). Between the trimmed V and J ends, which lost 7 bases and 1 base, there was a span of 7 bases. The CDR3 spans 13 residues. The CDR3 reads CASKQLNTGELFF. In DNA form, the CDR3 reads TGTGCCAGCAAACAGCTGAACACCGGGGAGCTGTTTTTT.